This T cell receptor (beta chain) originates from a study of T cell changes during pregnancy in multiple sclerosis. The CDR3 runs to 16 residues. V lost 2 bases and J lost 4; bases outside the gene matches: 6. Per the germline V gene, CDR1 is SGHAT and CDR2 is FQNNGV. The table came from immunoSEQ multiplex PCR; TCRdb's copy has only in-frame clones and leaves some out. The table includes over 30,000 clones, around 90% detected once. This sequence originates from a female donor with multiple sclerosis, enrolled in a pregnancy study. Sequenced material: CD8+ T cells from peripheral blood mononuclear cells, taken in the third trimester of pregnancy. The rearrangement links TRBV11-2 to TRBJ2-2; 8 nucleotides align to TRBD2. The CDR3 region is CASSLRRGAFTGELFF. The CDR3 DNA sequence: TGTGCCAGCAGCTTACGGCGGGGGGCTTTCACCGGGGAGCTGTTTTTT.